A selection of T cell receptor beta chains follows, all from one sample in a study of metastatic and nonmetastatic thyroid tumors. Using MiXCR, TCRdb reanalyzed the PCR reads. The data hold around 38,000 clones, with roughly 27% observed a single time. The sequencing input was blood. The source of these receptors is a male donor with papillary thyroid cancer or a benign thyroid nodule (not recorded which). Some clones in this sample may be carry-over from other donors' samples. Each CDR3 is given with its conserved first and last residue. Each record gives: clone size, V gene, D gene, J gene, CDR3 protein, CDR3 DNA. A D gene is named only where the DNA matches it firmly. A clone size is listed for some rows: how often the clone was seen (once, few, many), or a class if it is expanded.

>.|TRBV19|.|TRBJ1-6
CASIISYTMNSPLHF
TGTGCCAGTATTATATCCTATACGATGAATTCACCCCTCCACTTT
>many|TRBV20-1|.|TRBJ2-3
CSARVGEDGDTQYF
TGCAGTGCTAGAGTTGGGGAGGATGGGGATACGCAGTATTTT
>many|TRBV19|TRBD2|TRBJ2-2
CASQLAWREGVPGELFF
TGTGCCAGTCAGCTTGCTTGGCGGGAGGGTGTTCCCGGGGAGCTGTTTTTT
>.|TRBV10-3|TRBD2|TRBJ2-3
CATLRGARVGTDTQYF
TGTGCCACACTGCGGGGGGCCAGGGTCGGCACAGATACGCAGTATTTT
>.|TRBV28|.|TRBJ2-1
CASSLAYAGLAGSYNEQFF
TGTGCCAGCAGTTTAGCTTATGCTGGGTTGGCGGGATCGTACAATGAGCAGTTCTTC
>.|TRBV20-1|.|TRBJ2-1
CSAQPGGYMDLFF
TGCAGTGCCCAACCTGGGGGGTACATGGATTTGTTCTTC
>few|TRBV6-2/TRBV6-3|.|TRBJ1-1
CASSSRVGTEAFF
TGTGCCAGCAGTTCGCGAGTTGGGACTGAAGCTTTCTTT
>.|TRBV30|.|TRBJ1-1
CAWTNRDTEAIF
TGTGCCTGGACTAACCGGGACACTGAAGCTATCTTT
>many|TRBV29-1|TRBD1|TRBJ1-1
CSVTGAGMNTEAFF
TGCAGCGTTACAGGGGCTGGAATGAACACTGAAGCTTTCTTT
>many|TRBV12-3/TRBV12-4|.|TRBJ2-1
CASSPLAEQFF
TGTGCCAGCAGTCCTCTGGCTGAGCAGTTCTTC
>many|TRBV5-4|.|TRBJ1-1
CAAHRAMNTEAFF
TGTGCCGCCCACAGGGCGATGAACACTGAAGCTTTCTTT
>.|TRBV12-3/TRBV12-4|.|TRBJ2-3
CASSLLGPVSIDTQYF
TGTGCCAGCAGTTTACTGGGGCCCGTCAGCATAGATACGCAGTATTTT
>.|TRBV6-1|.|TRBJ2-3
CASTGVRFDTQYF
TGTGCCAGTACTGGGGTCCGCTTTGATACGCAGTATTTT
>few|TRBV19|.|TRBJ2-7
CASSTGRLTYEQYF
TGTGCCAGTAGTACCGGGCGACTCACCTACGAGCAGTACTTC
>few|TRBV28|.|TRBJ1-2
CASSNPVGGGYGYTF
TGTGCCAGCAGTAATCCCGTTGGGGGTGGATATGGCTACACCTTC
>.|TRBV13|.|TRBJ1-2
CASSPEGGNVNYGYTF
TGTGCCAGCAGCCCCGAAGGGGGGAACGTTAACTATGGCTACACCTTC
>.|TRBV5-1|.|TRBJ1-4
CASSDLGEKLFF
TGCGCCAGCAGTGACCTCGGGGAAAAACTGTTTTTT
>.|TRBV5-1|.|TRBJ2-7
CASSPDTSYEQYF
TGCGCCAGCAGCCCGGACACCTCCTACGAGCAGTACTTC
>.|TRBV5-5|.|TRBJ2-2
CASSLEGSNTGELFF
TGTGCCAGCAGCTTGGAGGGCTCGAACACCGGGGAGCTGTTTTTT
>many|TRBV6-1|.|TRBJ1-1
CASTPGWVNTEAFF
TGTGCCAGCACGCCGGGCTGGGTGAACACTGAAGCTTTCTTT
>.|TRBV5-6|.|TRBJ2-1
CASSLRRQKEQFF
TGTGCCAGCAGCCTCAGGCGGCAGAAGGAGCAGTTCTTC
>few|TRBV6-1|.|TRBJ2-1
CASRVTSNEQFF
TGTGCCAGCAGAGTAACTAGCAATGAGCAGTTCTTC
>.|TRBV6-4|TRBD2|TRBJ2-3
CASSPGLATDTQYF
TGTGCCAGCAGTCCGGGACTAGCAACGGATACGCAGTATTTT
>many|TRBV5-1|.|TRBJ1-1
CASSNPKNTEAFF
TGCGCCAGCAGCAACCCAAAGAACACTGAAGCTTTCTTT
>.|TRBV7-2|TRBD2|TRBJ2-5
CASSLFPPGGETQYF
TGTGCCAGCAGCTTGTTCCCCCCGGGGGGGGAGACCCAGTACTTC
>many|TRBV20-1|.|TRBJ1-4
CSARELDGFGEKLFF
TGCAGTGCCCGTGAGCTAGATGGGTTTGGGGAAAAACTGTTTTTT
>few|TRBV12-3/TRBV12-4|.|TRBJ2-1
CASSLRSPNEQFF
TGTGCCAGCAGTTTAAGGTCGCCCAATGAGCAGTTCTTC
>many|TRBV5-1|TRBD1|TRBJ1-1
CASQSNRGANTEAFF
TGCGCCAGCCAGTCCAACAGGGGGGCGAACACTGAAGCTTTCTTT
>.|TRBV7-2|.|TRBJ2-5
CASSLGKWGETQYF
TGTGCCAGCAGCCTGGGGAAGTGGGGAGAGACCCAGTACTTC
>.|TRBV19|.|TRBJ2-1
CASSSASPSYNEQFF
TGTGCCAGTAGTAGTGCGTCACCATCCTACAATGAGCAGTTCTTC
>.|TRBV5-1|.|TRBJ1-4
CASSPRLQGRSEKLFF
TGCGCCAGCAGCCCCCGACTACAGGGTAGAAGTGAAAAACTGTTTTTT
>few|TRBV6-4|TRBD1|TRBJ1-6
CASSRTGENSPLHF
TGTGCCAGCAGTCGGACAGGGGAAAATTCACCCCTCCACTTT
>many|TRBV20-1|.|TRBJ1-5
CSGFLDSNQPQHF
TGCAGTGGATTCTTGGACAGCAATCAGCCCCAGCATTTT
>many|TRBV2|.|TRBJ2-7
CASSGGQGGEQYF
TGTGCCAGCAGTGGGGGGCAGGGAGGCGAGCAGTACTTC
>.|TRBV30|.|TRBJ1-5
CAWTLRSNKPQHF
TGTGCCTGGACTCTACGCAGCAATAAGCCCCAGCATTTT
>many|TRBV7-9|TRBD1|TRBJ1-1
CASSSGGTGNTEAFF
TGTGCCAGCAGCTCAGGGGGGACAGGCAACACTGAAGCTTTCTTT
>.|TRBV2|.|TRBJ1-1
CATEGTHRGAEAFF
TGTGCCACCGAGGGCACCCACCGAGGGGCTGAAGCTTTCTTT
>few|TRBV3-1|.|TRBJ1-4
CASSQRTRYNEKLFF
TGTGCCAGCAGCCAGAGGACAAGATACAATGAAAAACTGTTTTTT
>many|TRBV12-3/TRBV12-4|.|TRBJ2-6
CASSFRGAGANVLTF
TGTGCCAGCAGTTTTCGGGGTGCTGGGGCCAACGTCCTGACTTTC
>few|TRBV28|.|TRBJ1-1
CASILNSDTEAFF
TGTGCCAGCATCCTGAACAGTGACACTGAAGCTTTCTTT
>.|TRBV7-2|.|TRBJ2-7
CASSLGVRDEQYF
TGTGCCAGCAGCTTAGGCGTGAGGGACGAGCAGTACTTC